There are many counts of the clone carrying this T cell receptor (beta chain). What it recognizes is unknown. This sample's time point: sample taken at primary tumor resection. MiXCR, run by TCRdb on the 5' RACE reads, gives a single entry per CDR3 protein. The sample shows about 7,000 distinct CDR3 sequences, about an eighth of them seen only once. This specimen belongs to a study of spatial heterogeneity in lung cancer. Study results and limitations: For expanded intratumoral alpha and beta TCRs, counts tracked tumor mutation counts.

This clonotype was sampled from a male donor with early-stage non-small cell lung cancer. Sequencing used lung tumor tissue, obtained at surgery.

CDR3 loop: CSARDREATNTWGEQYV. CDR3 bases: TGCAGTGCTAGAGATCGGGAGGCTACCAACACTTGGGGGGAGCAGTACGTC. The rearrangement uses TRBV20-1 and TRBJ2-7; 7 bases align to TRBD2. The V gene end was trimmed by 0 bases and the J gene end by 7 bases; junction bases not matched to a gene: 18. This CDR3 has 17 residues. Germline V CDR1 and CDR2: DFQATT, SNEGSKA (reference sequence).